This paragraph covers one TCR beta chain sequence. There are many counts of this clone. Its antigen remains undetermined. Base qualities are not provided; no much larger clone lies one nucleotide away. This sample is part of a study of beta chain features in type 1 diabetes (dated by TCRdb to the late 2010s). For the study in its entirety: Mean age, gender distribution, total cell number and subset yield did not differ between patients and healthy donors. A total of under 140,000,000 sorted cells were examined across all samples, and the number of cells per subset was strongly correlated with RNA yield. The study compared the TCRB repertoires of sorted circulating CD4+ T cell subsets in recently diagnosed type 1 diabetes patients with those in matched healthy donors. Naive and central memory subsets were obtained from all 30 or so donors, but regulatory and stem cell-like memory subsets were isolated from only 8 patients and about 8 healthy donors. Results and caveats for the whole study, not just this receptor: Only small numbers of individuals were included in the HLA sub-analyses, which left unresolved whether HLA type had any influence on TCRB rearrangement. In all four CD4+ subsets, TCRB CDR3 length was moderately but significantly shorter in type 1 diabetes patients. At VDJ recombination sites, type 1 diabetes patients had fewer insertions and more deleted nucleotides, which implies abnormalities in thymic rearrangement. PCR may preferentially amplify shorter templates, but because patient and control samples were amplified and corrected together, any resulting skew would affect both groups equally. The naive, central memory and regulatory TCRB repertoires appeared to resemble one another more closely among patients than among healthy donors. Because cDNA was sequenced instead of genomic DNA, activated cells with high expression could be over-represented, although the groups did not differ in activation or CD3 levels.

Each donor gave one peripheral blood draw, about 110 mL on average, collected into heparinised tubes. Naive, central memory, regulatory and stem cell-like memory CD4+ T cells were sorted on a BD FACSAria II using a panel including CD45RO, CCR7, CD25, CD127, CD95 and CD27. A purity above 95% was achieved for all sorted populations. PBMCs were isolated immediately by Lymphoprep density gradient centrifugation and stained directly without culture. So that batch effects would be minimized, each experiment stained and sorted samples in pairs, pairing one healthy donor with one patient. All of the isolated RNA was reverse transcribed with the High Capacity cDNA Reverse Transcription Kit, so expressed TCRB transcripts were sequenced. Deep immunoSEQ sequencing was applied to naive, central memory and regulatory T cell samples, giving an average of about 3.4 million total reads per sample. After sorted cells were lysed in RLT buffer, RNA was extracted with DNase-treated RNeasy Micro or Mini kits, with the choice depending on cell number. Each cell subset was processed separately to prevent cross-contamination, with patient and healthy donor samples processed together. The immunoSEQ multiplex PCR was used to amplify TCRB sequences from cDNA, yielding 87-bp fragments that span the CDR3 region. Amplicons were sequenced on the Illumina HiSeq platform. As for the authors' bioinformatics: Synthetic template baselines were used to correct PCR bias computationally, reads within Hamming distance 2 were collapsed, and singletons that could not be merged were discarded. Reads were aligned to IMGT to assign V, D and J genes, CDR3 length, and insertions or deletions at six rearrangement sites. Clonotype counts were normalized to sorted cell number within each subset before computing true diversity and Gini coefficients with the tcR R package. The overlap coefficient, calculated on TCRB nucleotide sequences, was used to quantify repertoire sharing. Not all clones reach the TCRdb copy of this immuneACCESS table, which keeps in-frame sequences only. Checked studies attribute under half of the gap to unresolved V genes and leave the rest unexplained. That table is the source of V, J and clone size, and D and trimming were worked out from the DNA. The sample table records approximately 150,000 clones; about 13% of these occur just once. The ten largest make up 1.3% of the sample.

Sequencing input: central memory CD4+ T cells from blood. This sequence was found in a man between 18 and 35 years old with type 1 diabetes.

The CDR3 protein is CSATLGPLPYEQYF. The DNA is TGCAGCGCCACCCTAGGGCCGCTGCCCTACGAGCAGTACTTC. This receptor chain uses TRBV29-1 and TRBJ2-7; the D segment cannot be called with confidence. The germline V gene provides CDR1 SQVTM and CDR2 ANQGSEA. V lost 7 bases and J lost 2 bases; the stretch between them is 18 bases long. From the cysteine up to the phenylalanine, the CDR3 has a length of 14 residues. Just the 42-base CDR3 DNA is kept, in frame starting at base 1.